This TCR beta chain was identified in a study of cytomegalovirus exposure and HLA in healthy donors. Broader study findings: In an earlier analysis, about 87% or about 30%: the productive usage of most TCR beta V segments.

Details on this clone: Its antigen remains unknown.

The study ran its PCR with 60 Vbeta and 13 Jbeta primers. Repertoires were generated with immunoSEQ multiplex PCR, while TCRdb's copy carries only in-frame clones and drops some. The sample lists 95,000 to 100,000 clones; 74% were seen once. The J segment lost 3 bases and the V segment lost 0 bases, leaving 6 bases of the junction unmatched. The CDR3 runs to 15 residues. Germline lookup yields CDR1 SGDLS and CDR2 YYNGEE. This sequence was found in a male donor in good health and CMV-seronegative. V is TRBV9 and J is TRBJ2-7, with 7 bases aligning to TRBD1. Sequenced: PBMCs. The CDR3 spells CASSVEPGGNYEQYF. Written as DNA, the CDR3 is TGTGCCAGCAGCGTAGAACCAGGGGGTAACTACGAGCAGTACTTC.